These 10 T cell receptor beta chains came from one sample sequenced in a study of T cell changes during pregnancy in multiple sclerosis. This table comes from immunoSEQ multiplex PCR, and its TCRdb copy is limited to in-frame clones, with some not included. The table includes tens of thousands of clones, approximately 92% detected once. The sample consisted of peripheral blood, taken in the second trimester of pregnancy. Receptor source: a female donor in good health, enrolled as a control in a pregnancy study.

The genes are TRBV9 and TRBJ2-1, with TRBD1 matching over 9 bases. This CDR3 region has 19 residues. J lost 0 bases, V lost 3 bases, and 13 bases had no gene match. Germline CDR1 reads SGDLS; CDR2 reads YYNGEE. Here the CDR3 DNA reads TGTGCCAGCAGCGCTCAGACAGGGGGTTTTGGGAGCTCCTACAATGAGCAGTTCTTC. Its translation is CASSAQTGGFGSSYNEQFF.

The V call is TRBV2, the J call TRBJ2-5; D is unclear. The germline V gene has CDR1 SNHLY and CDR2 FYNNEI. The CDR3 covers 12 residues. Trimming pared 2 bases from V and 7 bases from J, leaving 8 bases between. This CDR3 reads CASSEQLVTQYF. Written as DNA, the CDR3 is TGTGCCAGCAGTGAACAGTTGGTGACCCAGTACTTC. Together with reference TRBV2 and TRBJ2-5, the CDR3 gives the full variable domain: EPEVTQTPSHQVTQMGQEVILRCVPISNHLYFYWYRQILGQKVEFLVSFYNNEISEKSEIFDDQFSVERPDGSNFTLKIRSTKLEDSAMYFCASSEQLVTQYFGPGTRLLVL.

This rearrangement joins TRBV6-1 to TRBJ1-1; D gene ambiguous. Germline assignment: CDR1 MNHNS and CDR2 SASEGT. CDR3 length: 13 residues. V was trimmed by 4 bases and J by 4 bases, leaving 10 bases between them. CDR3 coding DNA: TGTGCCAGCAGTGGGATATCGGGCACTGAAGCTTTCTTT. It encodes CASSGISGTEAFF.

The V gene is TRBV4-1, the J gene TRBJ1-1; possible D gene TRBD1, 5 bases. Germline loops: CDR1 MGHRA, CDR2 YSYEKL. This CDR3 region has 14 residues. V gave up 1 base and J gave up 5 bases, with 11 bases separating them. CDR3 DNA: TGCGCCAGCAGCCAAGTACGCCGGGGGACTGAAGCTTTCTTT. Amino acids: CASSQVRRGTEAFF.

The rearrangement uses TRBV2 and TRBJ2-3, with 12 bases identical to TRBD2. V was clipped by 6 bases and J by 4 bases; unmatched bases: 2. CDR3 size: 14 residues. The germline V gene encodes CDR1 SNHLY and CDR2 FYNNEI. CDR3 DNA sequence: TGTGCCAGCAGCACTAGCGGGGGGCCAGATACGCAGTATTTT. Translating it yields CASSTSGGPDTQYF.

J is TRBJ1-3 and V is TRBV7-2; possibly TRBD1 for D (6 bases). V lost 2 bases and J lost 4, with 15 bases in between. CDR1 SGHTA and CDR2 FQGNSA come from the germline V gene. This CDR3 is 16 amino acids long. CDR3 loop: CASSLLTGLGGNTIYF. The CDR3 bases are TGTGCCAGCAGCTTACTTACAGGGCTAGGAGGAAACACCATATATTTT.

J is TRBJ1-4 and V is TRBV4-1; 8 positions match TRBD1. CDR3 length: 17 residues. The V segment lost 1 base and the J segment 3 bases; nucleotides outside the gene matches: 7. Germline CDR1 MGHRA, CDR2 YSYEKL. CDR3 in amino acids: CASSQGRQGRANEKLFF. The CDR3 region has the DNA TGCGCCAGCAGCCAAGGACGACAGGGGCGGGCTAATGAAAAACTGTTTTTT.

V is TRBV7-9 and J is TRBJ2-4; maybe TRBD1 (5 bases). Per the germline V gene, CDR1 is SEHNR and CDR2 is FQNEAQ (reference sequence). V lost 3 bases to trimming and J lost 0 bases, with 6 bases between them. CDR3 size: 14 residues. The CDR3 region is CASSLGRAKNIQYF. CDR3 DNA sequence: TGTGCCAGCAGCTTGGGGCGAGCCAAAAACATTCAGTACTTC.

The CDR3 nucleotides read TGTGCCAGTAGCAACCCCCTCGGGACTAGCGGGGTCGTGGGACCCGGGGAGCTGTTTTTT. It specifies CASSNPLGTSGVVGPGELFF. This chain links TRBV19 with TRBJ2-2, with 13 bases that match TRBD2. With 6 bases clipped from V and 6 bases from J, the junction kept 19 bases outside the gene matches. The CDR3 spans 20 residues. Germline-derived CDR1 and CDR2 are LNHDA and SQIVND (reference sequence).

V gene TRBV5-1 combines with J gene TRBJ2-1; 12 bases line up with TRBD2. J lost 5 bases, V lost 6 bases, and 6 bases had no gene match. Germline V CDR1 and CDR2: SGHRS, YFSETQ. The CDR3 spans 15 residues. This CDR3 reads CASTPLAGGDNEQFF. The CDR3 DNA follows: TGCGCCAGCACCCCACTAGCGGGGGGAGACAATGAGCAGTTCTTC.